This TCR beta chain was retrieved from a study of T cell clones after liver transplantation. The overall study: TCRbeta sequencing after a pre-transplant mixed lymphocyte reaction identified graft-donor-reactive clones, later tracked in post-transplant blood.

Per germline, CDR1 SEHNR and CDR2 FQNEAQ (reference sequence). The CDR3 is 16 amino acids. The V end was cut by 8 bases, the J end by 5 bases, with 19 bases between. Repertoires were generated with immunoSEQ multiplex PCR, while TCRdb's copy carries only in-frame clones and drops some. The sample records some 80,000 clones, 65% to 85% being singletons. V usage is TRBV7-9 and J usage is TRBJ2-6; the D call may be TRBD1 or TRBD2 (6 bases each). The receptor's source is a human patient who received a liver transplant. Some T cells may have originated in the graft donor. Source: CD4+ T cells from blood, taken roughly 3.5 years after liver transplant. The DNA for the CDR3 is TGTGCCAGCGGAATTTATGGGGGGCTGAGGGCCAACGTCCTGACTTTC. Protein sequence: CASGIYGGLRANVLTF.